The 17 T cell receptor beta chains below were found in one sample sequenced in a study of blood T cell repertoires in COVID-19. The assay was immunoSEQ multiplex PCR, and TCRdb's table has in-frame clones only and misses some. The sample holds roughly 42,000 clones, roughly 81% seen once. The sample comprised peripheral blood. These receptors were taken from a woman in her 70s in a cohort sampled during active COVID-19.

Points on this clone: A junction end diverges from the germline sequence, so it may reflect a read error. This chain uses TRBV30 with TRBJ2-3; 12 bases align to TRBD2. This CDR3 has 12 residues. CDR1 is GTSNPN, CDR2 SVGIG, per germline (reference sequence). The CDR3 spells CAWSLASGRALF. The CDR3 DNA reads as TGTGCCTGGAGTTTGGCTAGCGGGAGGGCCTTATTT. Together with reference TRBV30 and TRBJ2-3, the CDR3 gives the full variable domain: SQTIHQWPATLVQPVGSPLSLECTVEGTSNPNLYWYRQAAGRGLQLLFYSVGIGQISSEVPQNLSASRPQDRQFILSSKKLLLSDSGFYLCAWSLASGRALFGPGTRLTVL.

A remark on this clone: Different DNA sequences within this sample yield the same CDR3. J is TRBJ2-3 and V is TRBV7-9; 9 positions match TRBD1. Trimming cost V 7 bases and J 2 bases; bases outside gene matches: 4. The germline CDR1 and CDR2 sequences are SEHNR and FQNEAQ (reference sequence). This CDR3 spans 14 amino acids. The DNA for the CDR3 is TGTGCCAGCACCGGGACAGGGTCCACAGATACGCAGTATTTT. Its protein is CASTGTGSTDTQYF.

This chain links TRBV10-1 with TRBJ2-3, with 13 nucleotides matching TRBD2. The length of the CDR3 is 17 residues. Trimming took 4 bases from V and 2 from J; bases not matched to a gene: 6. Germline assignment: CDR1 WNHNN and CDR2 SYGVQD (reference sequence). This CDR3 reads CASSATSGRTLTDTQYF. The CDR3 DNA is TGCGCCAGCAGTGCGACTAGCGGGAGGACTCTCACAGATACGCAGTATTTT.

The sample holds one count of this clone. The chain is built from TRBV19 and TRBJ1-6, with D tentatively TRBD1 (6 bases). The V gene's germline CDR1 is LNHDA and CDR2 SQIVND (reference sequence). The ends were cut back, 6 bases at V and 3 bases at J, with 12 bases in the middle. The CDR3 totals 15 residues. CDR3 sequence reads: CASRKQGNYNSPLHF. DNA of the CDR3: TGTGCCAGTAGGAAACAGGGCAACTATAATTCACCCCTCCACTTT.

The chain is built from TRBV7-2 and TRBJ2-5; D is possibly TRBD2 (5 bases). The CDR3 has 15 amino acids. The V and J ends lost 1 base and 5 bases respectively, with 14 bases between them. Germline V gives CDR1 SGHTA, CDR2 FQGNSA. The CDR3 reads CASSLERESWETQYF. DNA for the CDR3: TGTGCCAGCAGCTTAGAGAGGGAAAGCTGGGAGACCCAGTACTTC.

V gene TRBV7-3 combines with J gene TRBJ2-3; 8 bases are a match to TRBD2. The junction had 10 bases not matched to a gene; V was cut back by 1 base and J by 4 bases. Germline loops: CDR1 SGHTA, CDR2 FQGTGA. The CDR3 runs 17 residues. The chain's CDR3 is CASSLNGGRRFADTQYF. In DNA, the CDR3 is TGTGCCAGCAGCTTAAATGGCGGGAGGAGATTTGCAGATACGCAGTATTTT. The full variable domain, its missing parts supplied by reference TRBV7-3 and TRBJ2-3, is GAGVSQTPSNKVTEKGKYVELRCDPISGHTALYWYRQSLGQGPEFLIYFQGTGAADDSGLPNDRFFAVRPEGSVSTLKIQRTERGDSAVYLCASSLNGGRRFADTQYFGPGTRLTVL.

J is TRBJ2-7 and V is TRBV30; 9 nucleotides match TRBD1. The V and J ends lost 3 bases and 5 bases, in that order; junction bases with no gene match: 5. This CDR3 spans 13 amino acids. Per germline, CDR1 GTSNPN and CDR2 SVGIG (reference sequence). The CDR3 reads CAWRRTGVDEQYF. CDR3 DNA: TGTGCCTGGAGGCGGACAGGGGTGGACGAGCAGTACTTC.

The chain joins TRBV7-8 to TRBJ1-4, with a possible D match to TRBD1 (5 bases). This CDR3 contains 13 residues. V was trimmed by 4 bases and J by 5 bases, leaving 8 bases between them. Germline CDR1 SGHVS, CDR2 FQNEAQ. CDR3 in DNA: TGTGCCAGCAGCTACGACAGAAATGAAAAACTGTTTTTT. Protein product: CASSYDRNEKLFF.

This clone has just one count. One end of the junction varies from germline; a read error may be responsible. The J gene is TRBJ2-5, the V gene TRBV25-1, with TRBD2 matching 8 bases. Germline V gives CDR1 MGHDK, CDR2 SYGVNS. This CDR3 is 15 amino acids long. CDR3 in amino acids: CASSGTSGAQGTQYF. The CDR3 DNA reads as TGTGCCAGCAGTGGCACTAGCGGAGCCCAAGGGACCCAGTACTTC.

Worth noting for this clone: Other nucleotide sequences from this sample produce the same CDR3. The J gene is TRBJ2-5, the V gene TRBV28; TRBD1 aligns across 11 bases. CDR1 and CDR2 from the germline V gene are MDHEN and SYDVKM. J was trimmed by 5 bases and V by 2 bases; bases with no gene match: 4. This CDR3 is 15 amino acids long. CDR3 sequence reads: CASSLGTGGRETQYF. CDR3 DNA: TGTGCCAGCAGTTTAGGGACAGGGGGACGGGAGACCCAGTACTTC.

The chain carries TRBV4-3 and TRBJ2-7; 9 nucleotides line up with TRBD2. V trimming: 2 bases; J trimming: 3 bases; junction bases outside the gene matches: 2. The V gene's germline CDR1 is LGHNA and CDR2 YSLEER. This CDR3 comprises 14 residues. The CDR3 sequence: CASSQLAGSYEQYF. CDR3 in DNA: TGCGCCAGCAGCCAACTAGCGGGAAGCTACGAGCAGTACTTC.

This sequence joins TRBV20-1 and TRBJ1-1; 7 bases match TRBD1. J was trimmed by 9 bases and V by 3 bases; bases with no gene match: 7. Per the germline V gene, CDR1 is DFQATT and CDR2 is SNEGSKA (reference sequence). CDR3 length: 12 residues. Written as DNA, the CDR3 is TGCAGTGCTAGTTTAGACAGGGCTAAAGCTTTCTTT. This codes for CSASLDRAKAFF.

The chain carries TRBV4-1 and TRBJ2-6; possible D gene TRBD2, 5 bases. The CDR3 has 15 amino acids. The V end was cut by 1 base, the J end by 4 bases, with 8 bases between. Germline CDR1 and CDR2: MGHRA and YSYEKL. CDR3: CASSQARAGANVLTF. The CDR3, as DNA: TGCGCCAGCAGCCAAGCGAGGGCCGGGGCCAACGTCCTGACTTTC.

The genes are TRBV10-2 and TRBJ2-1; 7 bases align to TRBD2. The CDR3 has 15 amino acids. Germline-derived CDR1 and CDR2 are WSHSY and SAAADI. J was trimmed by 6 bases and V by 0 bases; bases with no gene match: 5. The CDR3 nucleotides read TGCGCCAGCAGTGAGTCGATTAGGACTAGCAATGAGCAGTTCTTC. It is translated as CASSESIRTSNEQFF.

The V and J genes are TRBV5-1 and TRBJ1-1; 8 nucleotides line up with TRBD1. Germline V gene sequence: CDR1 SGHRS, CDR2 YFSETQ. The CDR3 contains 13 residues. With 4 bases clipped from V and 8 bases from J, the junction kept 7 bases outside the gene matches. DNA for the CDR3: TGCGCCAGCAGCACAGGACAGGGCCGCGAAGCTTTCTTT. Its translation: CASSTGQGREAFF.

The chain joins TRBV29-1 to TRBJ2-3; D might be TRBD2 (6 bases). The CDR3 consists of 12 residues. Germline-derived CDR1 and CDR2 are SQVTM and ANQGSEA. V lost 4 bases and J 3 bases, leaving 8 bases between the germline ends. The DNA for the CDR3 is TGCAGCGTTGCGGAGGGAACAGATACGCAGTATTTT. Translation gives CSVAEGTDTQYF.

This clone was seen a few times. The CDR3 DNA is TGTGCCAGCAGCGTCTACGGCGCGGGAGGGGGCACCGGGGAGCTGTTTTTT. It translates to CASSVYGAGGGTGELFF. V is TRBV9 and J is TRBJ2-2; 9 bases match TRBD2. The germline gives CDR1 SGDLS, CDR2 YYNGEE. V lost 2 bases, J lost 4 bases, and 9 bases stayed unmatched. The CDR3 consists of 17 residues.